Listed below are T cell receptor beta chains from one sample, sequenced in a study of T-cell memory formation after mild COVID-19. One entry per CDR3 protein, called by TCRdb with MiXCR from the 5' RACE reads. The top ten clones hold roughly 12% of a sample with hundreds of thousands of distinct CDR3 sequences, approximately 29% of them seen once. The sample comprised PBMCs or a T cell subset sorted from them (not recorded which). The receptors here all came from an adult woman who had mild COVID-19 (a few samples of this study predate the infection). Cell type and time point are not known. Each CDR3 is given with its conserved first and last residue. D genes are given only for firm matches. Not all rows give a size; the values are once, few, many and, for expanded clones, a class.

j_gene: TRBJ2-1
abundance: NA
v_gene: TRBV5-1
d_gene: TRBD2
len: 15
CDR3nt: TGCGCCAGCCACCTCGGGGAGGGCGTTTACAATGAGCAGTTCTTC
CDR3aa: CASHLGEGVYNEQFF

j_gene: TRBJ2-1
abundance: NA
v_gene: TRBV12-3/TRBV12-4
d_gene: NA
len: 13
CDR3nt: TGTGCCAGCCGGGGGGCTCCTCACAATGAGCAGTTCTTC
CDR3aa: CASRGAPHNEQFF

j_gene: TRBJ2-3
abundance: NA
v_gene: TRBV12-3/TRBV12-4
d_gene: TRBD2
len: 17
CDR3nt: TGTGCCAGCAGTTTACTGGATAGCGGGAGGGCTGAAGATACGCAGTATTTT
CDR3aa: CASSLLDSGRAEDTQYF

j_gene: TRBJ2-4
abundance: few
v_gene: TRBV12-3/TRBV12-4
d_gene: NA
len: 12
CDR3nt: TGTGCCAGCACGCTAGCCAAAAACATTCAGTACTTC
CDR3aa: CASTLAKNIQYF

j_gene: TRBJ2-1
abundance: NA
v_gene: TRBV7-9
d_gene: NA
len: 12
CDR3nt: TGTGCCAGCAGCACTCGGCCGGATGAGCAGTTCTTC
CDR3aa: CASSTRPDEQFF

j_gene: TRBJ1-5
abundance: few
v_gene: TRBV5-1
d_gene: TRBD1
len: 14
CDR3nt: TGCGCCAGCAGCCCGGGACAGGGGTTCCAGCCCCAGCATTTT
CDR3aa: CASSPGQGFQPQHF

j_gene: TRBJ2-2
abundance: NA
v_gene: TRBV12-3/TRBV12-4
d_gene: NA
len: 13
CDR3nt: TGTGCCAGCAGTTTATGGGGGACCGGGGAGCTGTTTTTT
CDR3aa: CASSLWGTGELFF

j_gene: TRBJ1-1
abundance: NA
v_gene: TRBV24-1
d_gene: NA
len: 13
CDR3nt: TGTGCCACCAGTCATGGGAAGAACACTGAAGCTTTCTTT
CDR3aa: CATSHGKNTEAFF

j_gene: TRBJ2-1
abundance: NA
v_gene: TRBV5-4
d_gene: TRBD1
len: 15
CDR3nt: TGTGCCAGCACCCCTCAGGGGGCGCCATACAATGAGCAGTTCTTC
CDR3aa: CASTPQGAPYNEQFF

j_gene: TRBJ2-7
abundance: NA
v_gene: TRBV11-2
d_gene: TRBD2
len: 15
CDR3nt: TGTGCCAGCAGCTCGATAGCGGGGGCCTCCTACGAGCAGTACTTC
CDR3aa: CASSSIAGASYEQYF

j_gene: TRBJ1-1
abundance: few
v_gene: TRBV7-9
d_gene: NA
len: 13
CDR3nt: TGTGCCAGCAGTCGAGAGGACAACACTGAAGCTTTCTTT
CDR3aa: CASSREDNTEAFF

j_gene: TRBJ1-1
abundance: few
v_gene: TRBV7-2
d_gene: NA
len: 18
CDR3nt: TGTGCCAGCAGCTTAGGAGGTGGGGGGGCTCCCCTGAACACTGAAGCTTTCTTT
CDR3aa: CASSLGGGGAPLNTEAFF

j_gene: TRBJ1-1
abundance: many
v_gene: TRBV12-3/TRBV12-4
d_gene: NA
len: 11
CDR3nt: TGTGCCAGCAGTCTAACAGGTGAAGCTTTCTTT
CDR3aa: CASSLTGEAFF

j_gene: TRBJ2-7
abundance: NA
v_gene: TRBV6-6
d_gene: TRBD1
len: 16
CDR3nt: TGTGCCAGCAGCCGCCCGGGACAGGGGAGGTCCTACGAGCAGTACTTC
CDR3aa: CASSRPGQGRSYEQYF

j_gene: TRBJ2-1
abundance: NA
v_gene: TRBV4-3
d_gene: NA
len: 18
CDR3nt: TGCGCCAGCAGCCAAGATCTGGTAGCGGAACTTATTTACAATGAGCAGTTCTTC
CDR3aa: CASSQDLVAELIYNEQFF

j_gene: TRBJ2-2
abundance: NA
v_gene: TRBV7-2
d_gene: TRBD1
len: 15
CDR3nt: TGTGCCAGCAGCTTATACAGGGGGCCGTCCGGGGAGCTGTTTTTT
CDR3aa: CASSLYRGPSGELFF

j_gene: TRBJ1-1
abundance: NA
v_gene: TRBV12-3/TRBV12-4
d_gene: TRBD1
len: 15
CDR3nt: TGTGTCAGCAGTTTTGTACCTACAGGGGACCCCGAAGCTTTCTTT
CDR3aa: CVSSFVPTGDPEAFF

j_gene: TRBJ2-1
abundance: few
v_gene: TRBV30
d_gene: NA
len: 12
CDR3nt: TGTGCCTGGAGTAGTTTCAGCAATGAGCAGTTCTTC
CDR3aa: CAWSSFSNEQFF

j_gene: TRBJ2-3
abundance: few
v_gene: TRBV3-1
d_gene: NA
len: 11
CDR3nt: TGTGCCAGTGGTGGCACAGATACGCAGTATTTT
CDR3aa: CASGGTDTQYF

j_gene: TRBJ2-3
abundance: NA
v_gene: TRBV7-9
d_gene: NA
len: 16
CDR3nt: TGTGCCAGCACCAATGGACTAAGCGGGCTCCAAGATACGCAGTATTTT
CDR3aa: CASTNGLSGLQDTQYF

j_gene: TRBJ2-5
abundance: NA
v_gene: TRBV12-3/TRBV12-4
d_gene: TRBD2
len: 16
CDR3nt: TGTGCCAGCAGTTGGGGGGTAGCGGGGGCCCAAGAGACCCAGTACTTC
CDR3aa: CASSWGVAGAQETQYF

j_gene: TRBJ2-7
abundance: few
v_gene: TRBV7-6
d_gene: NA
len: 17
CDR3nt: TGTGCCAGCAGCTTAGAGAGGGGGGGAGTGAATCCCTACGAGCAGTACTTC
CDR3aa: CASSLERGGVNPYEQYF

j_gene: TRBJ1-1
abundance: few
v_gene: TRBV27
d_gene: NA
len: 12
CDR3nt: TGTGCCAGCAGTTTTGGGATAGGAGGAGCTTTCTTT
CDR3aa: CASSFGIGGAFF

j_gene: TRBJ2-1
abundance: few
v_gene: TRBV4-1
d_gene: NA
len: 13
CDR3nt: TGCGCCAGCAGCCACGGGACCTACAATGAGCAGTTCTTC
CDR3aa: CASSHGTYNEQFF

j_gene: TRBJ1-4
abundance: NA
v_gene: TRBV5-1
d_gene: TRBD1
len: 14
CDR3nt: TGCGCCAGTAGACAGGGGGACCGAAATGAAAAACTGTTTTTT
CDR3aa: CASRQGDRNEKLFF

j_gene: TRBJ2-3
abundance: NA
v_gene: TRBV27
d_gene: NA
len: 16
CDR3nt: TGTGCCAGCAGTTTAAAGTCATCGCTCGGCGGGGCTACGCAGTATTTT
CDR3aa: CASSLKSSLGGATQYF

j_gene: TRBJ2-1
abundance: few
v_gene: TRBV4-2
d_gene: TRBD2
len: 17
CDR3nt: TGTGCCAGCAGCCAAGAAAGGTCTAGCGGGAGGGTCCATGAGCAGTTCTTC
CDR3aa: CASSQERSSGRVHEQFF

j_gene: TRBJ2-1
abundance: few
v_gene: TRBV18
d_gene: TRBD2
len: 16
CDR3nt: TGTGCCAGCTCACTCGGGACTAGCGCCCAGGAGGATGAGCAGTTCTTC
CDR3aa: CASSLGTSAQEDEQFF

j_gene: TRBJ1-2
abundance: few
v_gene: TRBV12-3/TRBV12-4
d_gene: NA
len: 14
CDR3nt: TGTGCCAGCAGTTTACTTCGGGGATTCGGAGGCTACACCTTC
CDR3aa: CASSLLRGFGGYTF